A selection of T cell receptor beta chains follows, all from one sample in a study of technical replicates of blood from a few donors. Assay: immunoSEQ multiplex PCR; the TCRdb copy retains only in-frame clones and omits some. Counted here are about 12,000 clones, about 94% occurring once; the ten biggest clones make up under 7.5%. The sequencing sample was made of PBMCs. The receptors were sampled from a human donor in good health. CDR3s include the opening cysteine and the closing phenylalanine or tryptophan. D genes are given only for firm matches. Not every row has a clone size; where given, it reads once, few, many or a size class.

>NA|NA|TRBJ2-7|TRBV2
TGTGCCAGCAAGGGGGCGGGAGGTCACTACGAGCAGTACTTC
CASKGAGGHYEQYF
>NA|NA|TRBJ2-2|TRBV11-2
TGTGCCAGCCTCCCGCGGCCGACCACCGGGGAGCTGTTTTTT
CASLPRPTTGELFF
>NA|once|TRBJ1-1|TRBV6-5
TGTGCCAGCAGGGAGACACAGGGATTGAGCACTGAAGCTTTCTTT
CASRETQGLSTEAFF
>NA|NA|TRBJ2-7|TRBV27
TGTGCCAGCAGTTTTGGGGGCGGAGGAGTTGGGCTCTACGAGCAGTACTTC
CASSFGGGGVGLYEQYF
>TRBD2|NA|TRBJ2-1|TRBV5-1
TGCGCCAGCAGCTCAGGGGGACTAGCGGGAGGGGCTGAGCAGTTCTTC
CASSSGGLAGGAEQFF
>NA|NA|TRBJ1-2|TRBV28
TGTGCCAGCAGCTTCCCTAGCCAAGGGGGAATGGCTTATGGCTACACCTTC
CASSFPSQGGMAYGYTF
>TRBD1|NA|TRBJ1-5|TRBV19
TGTGCCAGTAGTACGCTACAGGGGACCAGCAATCAGCCCCAGCATTTT
CASSTLQGTSNQPQHF
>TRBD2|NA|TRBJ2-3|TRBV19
TGTGCCAGTAGCGATACATCGGCGGGAGGTAGCACAGATACGCAGTATTTT
CASSDTSAGGSTDTQYF
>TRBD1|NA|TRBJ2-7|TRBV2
TGTGCCAGCAGTCCCGGGACAGGAAGTACCTACGAGCAGTACTTC
CASSPGTGSTYEQYF
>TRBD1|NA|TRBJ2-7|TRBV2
TGTGCCAGCAGGCCCCGGCCGGGACAGGGGTCCTACGAGCAGTACTTC
CASRPRPGQGSYEQYF
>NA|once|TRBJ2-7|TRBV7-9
TGTGCCAGCAGCTTACTTAGCGGACCCTACGAGCAGTACTTC
CASSLLSGPYEQYF
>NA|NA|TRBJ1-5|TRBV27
TGTGCCAGCAGCCAGGGGATTGGCAATCAGCCCCAGCATTTT
CASSQGIGNQPQHF
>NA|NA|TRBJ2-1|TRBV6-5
TGTGCCAGCAGTTTCCAGACTGGAAGCTCCTACAATGAGCAGTTCTTC
CASSFQTGSSYNEQFF
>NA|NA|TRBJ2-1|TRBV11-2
TGTGCCAGCAGATTTCCGGGTCGACGCCTTGACAATGAGCAGTTCTTC
CASRFPGRRLDNEQFF
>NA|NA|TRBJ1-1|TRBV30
TGTGCCTGGAGCGAAGGGGGACGGTGGATTCAATTCATGAACACTGAAGCTTTCTTT
CAWSEGGRWIQFMNTEAFF
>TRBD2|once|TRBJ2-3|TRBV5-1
TGCGCCAGCAGCTCCATACCCTTGGGGGAGGGTACAGATACGCAGTATTTT
CASSSIPLGEGTDTQYF
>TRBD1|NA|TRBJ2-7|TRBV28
TGTGCCAGCAGTTTAGGGGGGACAGGGTCTCGCGAGCAGTACTTC
CASSLGGTGSREQYF
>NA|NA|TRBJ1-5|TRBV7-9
TGTGCCAGCAGCTCGGACTCTTTTCAGCCCCAGCATTTT
CASSSDSFQPQHF
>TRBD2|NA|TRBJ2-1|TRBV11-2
TGTGCCAGCAGCCCCCGACGGACTAGCGGGAGATTCCCCAATGAGCAGTTCTTC
CASSPRRTSGRFPNEQFF
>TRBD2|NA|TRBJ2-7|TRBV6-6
TGTGCCAGCAGTTACTCTACTAGCGCCTACGAGCAGTACTTC
CASSYSTSAYEQYF
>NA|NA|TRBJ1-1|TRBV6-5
TGTGCCAGCAGTTACTCAGAGGTGAACACTGAAGCTTTCTTT
CASSYSEVNTEAFF
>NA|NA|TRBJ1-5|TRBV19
TGTGCCAGTACACGGGGGTATAGCAATCAGCCCCAGCATTTT
CASTRGYSNQPQHF
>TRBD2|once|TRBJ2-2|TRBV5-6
TGTGCCAGCAGCAGCTCCTTCTGGACTAGCGGGTCGGGGGAGCTGTTTTTT
CASSSSFWTSGSGELFF
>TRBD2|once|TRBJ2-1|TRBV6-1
TGTGCCAGCAGTGAAGGTCTCGCGCCTAGCGGGGGGTTATTCTACAATGAGCAGTTCTTC
CASSEGLAPSGGLFYNEQFF
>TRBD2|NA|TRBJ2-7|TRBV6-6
TGTGCCAGCAACGAGGGACTAGGATACGAGCAGTACTTC
CASNEGLGYEQYF
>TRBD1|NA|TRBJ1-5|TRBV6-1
TGTGCCAGCAGTACAGGGGGCGTGGAGCAGCCCCAGCATTTT
CASSTGGVEQPQHF
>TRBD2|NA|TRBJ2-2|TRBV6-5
TGTGCCAGCAGTTACTCGACTAGCGGGATCGCCGGGGAGCTGTTTTTT
CASSYSTSGIAGELFF
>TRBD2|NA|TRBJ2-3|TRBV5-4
TGTGCCAGCAGCTTGTTCGGGGGGGGTACGCAGTATTTT
CASSLFGGGTQYF
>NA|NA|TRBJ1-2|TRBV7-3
TGTGCCAGCAGCCTAGGAGTCCCATTGGATGGCTACACCTTC
CASSLGVPLDGYTF
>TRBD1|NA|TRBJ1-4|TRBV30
TGTGCCTGGAGTCGCTACAGGGGAGCTAATGAAAAACTGTTTTTT
CAWSRYRGANEKLFF
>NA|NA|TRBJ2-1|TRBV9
TGTGCCAGCAACCCTGAGGCGGGAGAGCAGTTCTTC
CASNPEAGEQFF
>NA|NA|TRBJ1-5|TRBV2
TGTGCCAGCAGTGTTGGCAGGGGAAGCAATCAGCCCCAGCATTTT
CASSVGRGSNQPQHF
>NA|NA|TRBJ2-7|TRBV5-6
TGTGCCAGCAGCTTGGGGCGGGGAGGGACATCCTACGAGCAGTACTTC
CASSLGRGGTSYEQYF
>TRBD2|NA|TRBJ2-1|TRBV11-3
TGTGCCAGCAGCTTAGGGACTAGCGGTATATTCAATGAGCAGTTCTTC
CASSLGTSGIFNEQFF
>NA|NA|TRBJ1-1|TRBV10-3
TGTGCCATCAGAGGGGACACTGAAGCTTTCTTT
CAIRGDTEAFF
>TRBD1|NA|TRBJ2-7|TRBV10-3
TGTGCCATCAGTGAGTCGCACAGGGGGAACTTAGGTGAATCCTACGAGCAGTACTTC
CAISESHRGNLGESYEQYF
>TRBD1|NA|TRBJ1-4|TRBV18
TGTGCCAGCTCACCCCCGGGACAGGGGAATGAAAAACTGTTTTTT
CASSPPGQGNEKLFF
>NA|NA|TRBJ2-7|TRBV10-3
TGTGCCATCAGTGAGTCGAACCCAACCGGTTACGAGCAGTACTTC
CAISESNPTGYEQYF
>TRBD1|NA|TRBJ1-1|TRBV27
TGTGCCAGCAGTCCTCGACAGGGGAGGAACACTGAAGCTTTCTTT
CASSPRQGRNTEAFF
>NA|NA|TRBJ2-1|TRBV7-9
TGTGCCAGCAGCCACACCTTTATACAAAACAATGAGCAGTTCTTC
CASSHTFIQNNEQFF
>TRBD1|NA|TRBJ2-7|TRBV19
TGTGCCAGTGGGACGGGACAGGGATCCTACGAGCAGTACTTC
CASGTGQGSYEQYF
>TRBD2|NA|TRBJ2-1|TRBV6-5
TGTGCCAGCAGTTACCGGAGCGGGAGTGGCGGGGATGAGCAGTTCTTC
CASSYRSGSGGDEQFF
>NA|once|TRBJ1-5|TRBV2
TGTGCCAGCAGTGATAGGGGGGGGAATCAGCCCCAGCATTTT
CASSDRGGNQPQHF
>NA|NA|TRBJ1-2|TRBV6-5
TGTGCCAGCAGTTACTCAGGGGCCGGCTACACCTTC
CASSYSGAGYTF